This record covers a single T cell receptor (beta chain). The antigen remains undetermined. The PCR made use of 60 Vbeta and 13 Jbeta primers. Using immunoSEQ multiplex PCR, the repertoire was profiled, and TCRdb retains in-frame clones only, with some absent. The table lists about 160,000 clones, 75% of them singletons. This sample stems from a study of cytomegalovirus exposure and HLA in healthy donors. Whole-study context: Earlier, some 170 million T cells were analyzed, and fewer than 120 million unique TCR beta sequences were found among them.

Study results and limitations: Most of the TCR beta V segments (in an earlier analysis) were productive either about 87% or about 30% of the time. From TCR beta sequences, most subjects' HLA-A and HLA-B alleles were reportedly predicted accurately.

Input material: PBMCs. The receptor comes from a man younger than 30 in good health and CMV-seronegative.

The CDR3 reads CASSLLALGEQFF. The DNA for the CDR3 is TGTGCCAGCAGCCTACTAGCTCTGGGTGAGCAGTTCTTC. This chain joins TRBV7-2 and TRBJ2-1, with D possibly matching TRBD2 (6 bases). The CDR3 spans 13 residues. Germline V gene lookup returns CDR1 SGHTA and CDR2 FQGNSA. Trimming stripped 5 bases from V and 9 bases from J, with 14 bases between. The full variable domain, rest sourced from reference TRBV7-2 and TRBJ2-1, is GAGVSQSPSNKVTEKGKDVELRCDPISGHTALYWYRQSLGQGLEFLIYFQGNSAPDKSGLPSDRFSAERTGGSVSTLTIQRTQQEDSAVYLCASSLLALGEQFFGPGTRLTVL.